This T cell receptor beta chain was documented in a study of blood T cell repertoires in COVID-19 (dated by TCRdb to 2020 to 2021). About the full investigation: Samples from collaborators originated in the United States, Italy and Spain and spanned both the acute and convalescent phases of COVID-19. The prospective study material was composed of cDNA or gDNA derived from T cells, B-cell-depleted T cells, or PBMCs. The dataset comprised deeply sampled blood TCRbeta repertoires from subjects exposed to, actively infected with, or recovered from COVID-19. The repertoires were made available in a free public database intended to serve as a resource for research on the immune response to SARS-CoV-2. Samples were obtained from the ongoing ImmuneRACE study (first 160 participants) and from some 1,300 subjects provided by 6 global collaborators. Sample metadata almost always included a de-identified subject ID, COVID-19 status, age in years and sex. HLA class I and class II types, where available, came from metadata supplied by the sample provider rather than from assay-based typing.

The paper's findings and limits, for the study overall: The quantity of clinical and demographic metadata differed by source and by participant and was supplied without curation.

TCRbeta CDR3 regions were amplified from genomic DNA by means of the immunoSEQ Assay, a bias-controlled multiplex PCR. For the original study's pipeline: Within the assay, amplification of reference gene primers was used to estimate how many nucleated cells each sample contained. To quantify the absolute abundance of each unique TCRbeta CDR3 rearrangement, sequence reads were collapsed and filtered. Productive Simpson clonality was computed per sample as the square root of Simpson's diversity index over productive rearrangements. TCRdb provides this immuneACCESS table in a form limited to in-frame rearrangements. Some clones are lacking; in checked studies, under half of them reflect an unresolved V gene, and why the rest are absent is not known. Clone size and the V and J calls come from that table; the DNA yielded D and trimming. For this sample there are some 150,000 clones; about 79% appear just once. The ten top clones hold just over 9.5% of the sample.

The collaborating institutions used their own protocols to collect whole blood in K2EDTA tubes. For TCRbeta analysis, collaborators shipped samples as frozen whole blood, isolated PBMCs, or DNA extracted from either of those sample types. Remarks on this clone: Its antigen specificity is not known. The input lacks base qualities; no much larger clone sits a single base away.

The TCR comes from a woman aged 45-59 years with acute or convalescent COVID-19. Source material: peripheral blood.

DNA sequence: TGTGCCAGCAGTCCCCAGGGTTCGGGCAATCAGCCCCAGCATTTT. This sequence encodes CASSPQGSGNQPQHF. The chain is assembled from TRBV28 and TRBJ1-5, and possibly TRBD1, on 5 matching bases. The CDR3 covers 15 residues, taking in both the cysteine and the phenylalanine. The entry retains the CDR3 DNA only, 45 bases that are in frame from base 1. From the germline V gene, CDR1 is MDHEN and CDR2 is SYDVKM. Between the V and J ends, shortened by 5 bases and 2 bases respectively, the junction contains 13 bases. Outside the CDR3, residues come from the reference TRBV28 and TRBJ1-5 proteins, so the full variable domain is: DVKVTQSSRYLVKRTGEKVFLECVQDMDHENMFWYRQDPGLGLRLIYFSYDVKMKEKGDIPEGYSVSREKKERFSLILESASTNQTSMYLCASSPQGSGNQPQHFGDGTRLSIL.